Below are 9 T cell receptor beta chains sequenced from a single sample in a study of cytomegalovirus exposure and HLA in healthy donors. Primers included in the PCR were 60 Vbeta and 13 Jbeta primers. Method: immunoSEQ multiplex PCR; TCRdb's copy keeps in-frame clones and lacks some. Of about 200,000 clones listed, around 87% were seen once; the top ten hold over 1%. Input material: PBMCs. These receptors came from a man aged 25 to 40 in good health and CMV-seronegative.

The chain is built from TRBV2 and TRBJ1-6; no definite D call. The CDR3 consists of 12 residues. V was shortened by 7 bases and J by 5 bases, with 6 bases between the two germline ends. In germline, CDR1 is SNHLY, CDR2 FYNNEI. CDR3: CASKQNNSPLHF. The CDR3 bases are TGTGCCAGCAAACAAAATAATTCACCCCTCCACTTT.

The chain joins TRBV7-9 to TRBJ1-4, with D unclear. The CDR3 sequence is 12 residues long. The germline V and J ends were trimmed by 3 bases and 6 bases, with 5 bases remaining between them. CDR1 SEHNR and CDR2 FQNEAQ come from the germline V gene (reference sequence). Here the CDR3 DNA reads TGTGCCAGCAGCTTTTATTATGAAAAACTGTTTTTT. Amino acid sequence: CASSFYYEKLFF.

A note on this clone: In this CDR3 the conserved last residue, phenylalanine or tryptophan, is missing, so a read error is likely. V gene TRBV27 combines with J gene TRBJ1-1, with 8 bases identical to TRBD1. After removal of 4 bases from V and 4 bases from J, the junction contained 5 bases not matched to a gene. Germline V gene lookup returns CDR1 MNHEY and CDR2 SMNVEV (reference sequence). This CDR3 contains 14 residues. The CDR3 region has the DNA TGTGCCAGCAGTTCGACAGGGGCGTTCACTGAAGCTTTCCTT. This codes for CASSSTGAFTEAFL.

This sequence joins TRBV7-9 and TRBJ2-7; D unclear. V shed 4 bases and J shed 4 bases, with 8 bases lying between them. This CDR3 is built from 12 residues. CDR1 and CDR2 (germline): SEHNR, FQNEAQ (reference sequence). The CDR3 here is CASSSGEYEQYF. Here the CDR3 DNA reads TGTGCCAGCAGCTCGGGTGAATACGAGCAGTACTTC.

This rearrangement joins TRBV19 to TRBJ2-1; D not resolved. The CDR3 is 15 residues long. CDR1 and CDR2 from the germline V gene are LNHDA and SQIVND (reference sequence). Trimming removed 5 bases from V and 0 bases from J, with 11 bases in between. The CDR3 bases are TGTGCCAGTAGTCCCGAGTTCCTCTCCTACAATGAGCAGTTCTTC. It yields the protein CASSPEFLSYNEQFF.

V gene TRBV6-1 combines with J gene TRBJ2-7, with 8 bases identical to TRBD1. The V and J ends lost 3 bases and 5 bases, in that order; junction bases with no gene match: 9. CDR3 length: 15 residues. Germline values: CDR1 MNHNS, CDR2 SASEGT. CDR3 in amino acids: CASSEPLAGGNEQYF. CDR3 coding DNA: TGTGCCAGCAGTGAGCCCCTCGCAGGGGGCAACGAGCAGTACTTC.

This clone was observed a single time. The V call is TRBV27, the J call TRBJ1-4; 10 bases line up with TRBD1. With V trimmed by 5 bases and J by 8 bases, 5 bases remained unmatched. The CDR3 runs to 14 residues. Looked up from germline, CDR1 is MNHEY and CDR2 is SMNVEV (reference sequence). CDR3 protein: CASSGTGALEKLFF. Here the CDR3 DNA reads TGTGCCAGCAGTGGGACAGGGGCGTTGGAAAAACTGTTTTTT.

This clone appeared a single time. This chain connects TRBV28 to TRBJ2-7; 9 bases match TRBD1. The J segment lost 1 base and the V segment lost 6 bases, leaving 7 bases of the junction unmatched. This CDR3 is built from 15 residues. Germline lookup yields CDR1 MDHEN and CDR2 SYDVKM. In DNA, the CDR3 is TGTGCCAGCAGGCCCGGGACAGGGTTTTCCTACGAGCAGTACTTC. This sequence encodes CASRPGTGFSYEQYF.

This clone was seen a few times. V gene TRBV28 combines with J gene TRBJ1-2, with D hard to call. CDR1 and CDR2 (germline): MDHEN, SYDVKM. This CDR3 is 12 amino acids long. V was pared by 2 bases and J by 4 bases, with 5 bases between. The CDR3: CASSLAGYGYTF. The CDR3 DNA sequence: TGTGCCAGCAGTTTAGCAGGCTATGGCTACACCTTC.